This T cell receptor (beta chain) appears in the sequencing data of a study of identical twins. This CDR3 region has 15 residues. V dropped 1 base and J dropped 6 bases, with 16 bases sitting between them. CDR1 is GTSNPN, CDR2 SVGIG, per germline (reference sequence). One entry per CDR3 protein, called by TCRdb with MiXCR from the 5' RACE reads. The data contain about 700,000 distinct CDR3 sequences, around 8.6% of them singletons. This clonotype appeared a few times. The sample was also reused in another study, on yellow fever vaccine responses in identical twins.

Sequencing used PBMCs. The origin of this receptor is a woman aged 18-30 years in good health. The gene calls are TRBV30 and TRBJ2-1, with D perhaps TRBD1 or TRBD2 (5 bases each). For the CDR3, the DNA is TGTGCCTGGAGTGGGCAACCGGGACCTATCAATGAGCAGTTCTTC. Protein sequence: CAWSGQPGPINEQFF.